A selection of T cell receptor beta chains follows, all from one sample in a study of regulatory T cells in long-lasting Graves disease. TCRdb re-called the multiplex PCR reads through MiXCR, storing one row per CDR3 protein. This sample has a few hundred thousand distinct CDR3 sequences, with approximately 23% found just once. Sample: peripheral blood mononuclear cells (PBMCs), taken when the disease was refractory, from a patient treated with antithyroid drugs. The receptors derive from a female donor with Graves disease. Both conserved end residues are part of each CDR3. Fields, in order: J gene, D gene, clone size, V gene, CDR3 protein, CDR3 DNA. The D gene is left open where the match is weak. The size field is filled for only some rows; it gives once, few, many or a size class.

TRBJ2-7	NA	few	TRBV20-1	CSARVELSYEQYF	TGCAGTGCTAGAGTCGAACTCTCCTACGAGCAGTACTTC
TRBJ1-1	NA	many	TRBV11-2	CASSLLHEGSEAFF	TGTGCCAGCAGCCTCCTGCATGAGGGCTCTGAAGCTTTCTTT
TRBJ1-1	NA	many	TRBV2	CASSDESPGRGTEAFF	TGTGCCAGCAGTGATGAGTCACCCGGGCGTGGGACTGAAGCTTTCTTT
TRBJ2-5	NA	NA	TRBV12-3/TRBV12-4	CASSLWRDQETQYF	TGTGCCAGCAGTTTATGGCGGGACCAAGAGACCCAGTACTTC
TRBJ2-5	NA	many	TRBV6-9	CASSYGGQETQYF	TGTGCCAGCAGTTATGGTGGCCAAGAGACCCAGTACTTC
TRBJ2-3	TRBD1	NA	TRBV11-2	CASSQGQPNTQYF	TGTGCCAGCAGCCAGGGACAGCCAAATACGCAGTATTTT
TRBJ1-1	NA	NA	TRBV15	CATSRVSGTEAFF	TGTGCCACCAGCAGAGTGTCAGGGACTGAAGCTTTCTTT
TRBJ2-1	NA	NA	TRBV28	CASSLTQGNQNEQFF	TGTGCCAGCAGTTTAACGCAGGGGAATCAGAATGAGCAGTTCTTC
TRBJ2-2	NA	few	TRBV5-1	CASSLAGTVNTGELFF	TGCGCCAGCAGCTTGGCAGGAACAGTGAACACCGGGGAGCTGTTTTTT
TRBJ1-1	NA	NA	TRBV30	CAWREMNTEAFF	TGTGCCTGGCGGGAGATGAACACTGAAGCTTTCTTT
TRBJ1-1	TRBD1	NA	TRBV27	CASSSDRGVNTEAFF	TGTGCCAGCAGTTCGGACAGGGGGGTAAACACTGAAGCTTTCTTT
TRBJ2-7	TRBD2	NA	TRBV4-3	CASSKLAGLHEQYF	TGCGCCAGCAGCAAACTAGCGGGACTCCACGAGCAGTACTTC
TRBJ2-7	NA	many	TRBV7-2	CASSFTSYEQYF	TGTGCCAGCAGCTTTACCTCCTACGAGCAGTACTTC
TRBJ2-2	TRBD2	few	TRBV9	CASNPMGGANTGELFF	TGTGCCAGCAACCCCATGGGAGGGGCGAACACCGGGGAGCTGTTTTTT
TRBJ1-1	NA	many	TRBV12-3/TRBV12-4	CASSFQVALLNTEAFF	TGTGCCAGCAGTTTCCAGGTGGCGCTGTTGAACACTGAAGCTTTCTTT
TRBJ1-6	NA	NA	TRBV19	CASSRTDHNSPLHF	TGTGCCAGTAGTCGGACCGACCATAATTCACCCCTCCACTTT
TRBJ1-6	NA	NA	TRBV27	CASGSRTPYNSPLHF	TGTGCCAGCGGGTCAAGGACGCCCTATAATTCACCCCTCCACTTT
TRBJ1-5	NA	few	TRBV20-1	CSARSGQDQPQHF	TGCAGTGCTCGCTCGGGACAAGATCAGCCCCAGCATTTT
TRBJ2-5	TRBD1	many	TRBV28	CASSSPTGGQETQYF	TGTGCCAGCAGCAGTCCGACAGGGGGGCAAGAGACCCAGTACTTC
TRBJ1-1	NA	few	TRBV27	CASSSVPGNTEAFF	TGTGCCAGCAGTTCCGTCCCCGGGAACACTGAAGCTTTCTTT
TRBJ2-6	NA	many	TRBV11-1	CASSSREAGANVLTF	TGTGCCAGCAGTTCGAGGGAAGCCGGGGCCAACGTCCTGACTTTC
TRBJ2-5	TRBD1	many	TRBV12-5	CASGATGGGETQYF	TGTGCTAGTGGGGCGACAGGGGGAGGGGAGACCCAGTACTTC
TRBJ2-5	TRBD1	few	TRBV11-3	CASSPRYRGQETQYF	TGTGCCAGCAGCCCGCGGTACAGGGGGCAGGAGACCCAGTACTTC
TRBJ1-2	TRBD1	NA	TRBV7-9	CASSSRQGGREEDYTF	TGTGCCAGCAGCTCTCGACAGGGTGGGAGGGAGGAGGACTACACCTTC
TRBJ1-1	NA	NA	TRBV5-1	CASSPIGSNTEAFF	TGCGCCAGCAGTCCGATTGGGTCGAACACTGAAGCTTTCTTT
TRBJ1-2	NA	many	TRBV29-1	CSVERGAYDYGYTF	TGCAGCGTTGAACGCGGGGCGTATGACTATGGCTACACCTTC
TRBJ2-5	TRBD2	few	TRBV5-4	CASSFTSGNQETQYF	TGTGCCAGCAGCTTTACTAGCGGAAACCAAGAGACCCAGTACTTC
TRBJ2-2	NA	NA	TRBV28	CASSRVQMNTGELFF	TGTGCCAGCAGTAGGGTACAGATGAACACCGGGGAGCTGTTTTTT
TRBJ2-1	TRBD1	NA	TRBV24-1	CATSQGAGYNEQFF	TGTGCCACCAGTCAGGGGGCGGGGTACAATGAGCAGTTCTTC
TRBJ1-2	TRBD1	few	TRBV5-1	CASSAGTAGRGYGYTF	TGCGCCAGCAGCGCAGGGACAGCCGGCCGTGGCTATGGCTACACCTTC
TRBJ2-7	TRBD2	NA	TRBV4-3	CASSPTSDYNEQYF	TGCGCCAGCAGCCCAACTAGCGACTACAACGAGCAGTACTTC
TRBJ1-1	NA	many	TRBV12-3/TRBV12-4	CASTPRDLKEAFF	TGTGCCAGCACCCCCCGGGACCTCAAAGAAGCTTTCTTT
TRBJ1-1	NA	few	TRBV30	CAWTIKGEAFF	TGTGCCTGGACCATAAAGGGGGAAGCTTTCTTT
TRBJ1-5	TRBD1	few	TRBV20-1	CSARSPGQGASVMPQRF	TGCAGTGCTAGATCCCCGGGACAGGGGGCCTCCGTTATGCCCCAGCGTTTT
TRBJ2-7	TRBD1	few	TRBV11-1	CASSPDRGQSYEQYF	TGTGCCAGCAGCCCGGACAGGGGGCAATCCTACGAGCAGTACTTC
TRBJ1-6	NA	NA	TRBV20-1	CSARERSPLHF	TGCAGTGCTAGAGAAAGGTCACCCCTCCACTTT
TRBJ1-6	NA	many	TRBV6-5	CASSYLFGLPLHF	TGTGCCAGCAGTTACTTGTTCGGACTCCCCCTCCACTTT
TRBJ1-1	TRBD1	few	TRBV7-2	CASSQDRELTEAFF	TGTGCCAGCAGCCAGGACAGGGAGCTCACTGAAGCTTTCTTT
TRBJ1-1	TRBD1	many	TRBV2	CASIGGQANTEAFF	TGTGCCAGCATCGGGGGACAGGCGAACACTGAAGCTTTCTTT
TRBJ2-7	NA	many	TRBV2	CASNEGGVSYEQYF	TGTGCCAGCAACGAAGGCGGGGTCTCCTACGAGCAGTACTTC
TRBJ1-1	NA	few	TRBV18	CASSPTDTEAFF	TGTGCCAGCTCCCCGACAGACACTGAAGCTTTCTTT
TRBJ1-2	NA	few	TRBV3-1	CASSQRRDDGYTF	TGTGCCAGCAGCCAACGCAGGGACGATGGCTACACCTTC
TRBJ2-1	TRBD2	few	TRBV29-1	CSVGGGMQFF	TGCAGCGTTGGCGGGGGGATGCAGTTCTTC
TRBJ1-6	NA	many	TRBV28	CASTPGGTDSPLHF	TGTGCCAGCACCCCCGGGGGGACTGATTCACCCCTCCACTTT
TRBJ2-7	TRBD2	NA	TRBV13	CASRKSGRAYEQYF	TGTGCCAGCCGTAAATCCGGGAGGGCCTACGAGCAGTACTTC
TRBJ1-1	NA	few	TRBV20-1	CSAVKNTEAFF	TGCAGTGCGGTCAAGAACACTGAAGCTTTCTTT